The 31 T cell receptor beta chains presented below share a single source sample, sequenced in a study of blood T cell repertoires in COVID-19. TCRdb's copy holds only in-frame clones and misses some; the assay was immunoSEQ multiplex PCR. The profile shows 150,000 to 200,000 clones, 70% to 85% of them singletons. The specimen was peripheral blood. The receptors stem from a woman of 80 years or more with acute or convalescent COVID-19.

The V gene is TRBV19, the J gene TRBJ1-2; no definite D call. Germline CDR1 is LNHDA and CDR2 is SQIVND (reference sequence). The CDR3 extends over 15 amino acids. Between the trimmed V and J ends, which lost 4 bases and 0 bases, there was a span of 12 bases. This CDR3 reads CASSTGGGANYGYTF. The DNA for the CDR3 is TGTGCCAGTAGTACCGGCGGCGGAGCTAACTATGGCTACACCTTC.

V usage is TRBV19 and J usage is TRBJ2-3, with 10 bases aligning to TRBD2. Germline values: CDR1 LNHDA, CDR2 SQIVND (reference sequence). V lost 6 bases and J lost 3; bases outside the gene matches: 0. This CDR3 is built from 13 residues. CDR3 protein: CASRGLATDTQYF. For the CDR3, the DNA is TGTGCCAGTAGGGGACTAGCGACAGATACGCAGTATTTT.

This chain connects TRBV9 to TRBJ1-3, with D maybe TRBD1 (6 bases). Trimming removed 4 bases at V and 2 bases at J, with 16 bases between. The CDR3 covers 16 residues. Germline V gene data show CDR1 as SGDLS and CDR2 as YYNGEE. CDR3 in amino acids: CASSPARTATGNTIYF. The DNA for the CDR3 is TGTGCCAGCAGCCCAGCAAGGACAGCCACTGGAAACACCATATATTTT.

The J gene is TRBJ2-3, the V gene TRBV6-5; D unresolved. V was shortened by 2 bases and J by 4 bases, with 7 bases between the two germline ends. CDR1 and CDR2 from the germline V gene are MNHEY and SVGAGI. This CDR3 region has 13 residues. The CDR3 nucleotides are TGTGCCAGCAGTTACCGGGTGTCAGATACGCAGTATTTT. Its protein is CASSYRVSDTQYF.

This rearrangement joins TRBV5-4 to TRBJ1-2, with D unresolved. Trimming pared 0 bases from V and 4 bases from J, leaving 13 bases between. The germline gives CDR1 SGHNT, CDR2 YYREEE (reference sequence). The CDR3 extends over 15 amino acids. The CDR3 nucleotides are TGTGCCAGCAGCTTGGTTGGCGGGCTTGGCTATGGCTACACCTTC. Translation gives CASSLVGGLGYGYTF.

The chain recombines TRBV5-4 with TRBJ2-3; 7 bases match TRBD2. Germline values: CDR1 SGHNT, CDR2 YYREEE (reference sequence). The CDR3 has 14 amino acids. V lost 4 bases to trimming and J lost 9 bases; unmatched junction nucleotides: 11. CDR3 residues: CASSPGGTGGTQYF. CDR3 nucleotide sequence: TGTGCCAGCAGCCCCGGGGGAACCGGGGGGACGCAGTATTTT.

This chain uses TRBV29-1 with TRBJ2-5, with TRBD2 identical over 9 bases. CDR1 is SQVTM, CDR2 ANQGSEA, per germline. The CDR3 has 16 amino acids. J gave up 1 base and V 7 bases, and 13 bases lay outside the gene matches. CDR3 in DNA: TGCAGCGCCGACTTAGCGGGAGAGGGCACCCAAGAGACCCAGTACTTC. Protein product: CSADLAGEGTQETQYF.

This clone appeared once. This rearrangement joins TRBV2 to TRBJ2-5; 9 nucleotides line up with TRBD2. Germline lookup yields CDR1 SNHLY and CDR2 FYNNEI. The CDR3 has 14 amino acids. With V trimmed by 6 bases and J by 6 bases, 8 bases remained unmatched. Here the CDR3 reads CASRAGTSIKTQYF. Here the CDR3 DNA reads TGTGCCAGCAGAGCCGGGACTAGCATTAAGACCCAGTACTTC.

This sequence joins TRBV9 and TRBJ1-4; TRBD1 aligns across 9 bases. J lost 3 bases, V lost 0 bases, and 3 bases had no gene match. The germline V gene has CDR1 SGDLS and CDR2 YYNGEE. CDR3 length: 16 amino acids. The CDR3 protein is CASSVGTGEANEKLFF. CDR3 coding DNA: TGTGCCAGCAGCGTAGGGACAGGGGAAGCTAATGAAAAACTGTTTTTT.

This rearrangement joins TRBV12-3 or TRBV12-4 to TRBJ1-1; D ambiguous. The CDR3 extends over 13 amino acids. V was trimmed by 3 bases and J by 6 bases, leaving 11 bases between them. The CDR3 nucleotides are TGTGCCAGCAGTTTCATCGAGCGTTCTGAAGCTTTCTTT. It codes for CASSFIERSEAFF.

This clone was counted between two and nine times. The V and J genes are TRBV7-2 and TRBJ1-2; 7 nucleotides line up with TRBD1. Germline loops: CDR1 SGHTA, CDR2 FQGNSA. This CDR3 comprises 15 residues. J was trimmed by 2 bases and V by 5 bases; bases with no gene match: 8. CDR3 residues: CASSPAVRGNYGYTF. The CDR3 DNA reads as TGTGCCAGCAGCCCAGCTGTCAGGGGGAACTATGGCTACACCTTC.

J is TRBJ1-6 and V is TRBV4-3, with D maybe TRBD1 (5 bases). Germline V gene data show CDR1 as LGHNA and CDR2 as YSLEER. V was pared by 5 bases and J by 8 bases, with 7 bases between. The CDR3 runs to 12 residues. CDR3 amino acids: CASSSGYSPLHF. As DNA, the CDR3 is TGCGCCAGCAGCTCAGGGTATTCACCCCTCCACTTT.

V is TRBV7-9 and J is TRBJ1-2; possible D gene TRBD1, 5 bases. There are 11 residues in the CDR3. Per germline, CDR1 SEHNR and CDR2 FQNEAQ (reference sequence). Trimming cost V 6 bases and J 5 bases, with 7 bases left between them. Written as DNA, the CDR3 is TGTGCCAGCAGACAGGAATATGGCTACACCTTC. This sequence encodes CASRQEYGYTF.

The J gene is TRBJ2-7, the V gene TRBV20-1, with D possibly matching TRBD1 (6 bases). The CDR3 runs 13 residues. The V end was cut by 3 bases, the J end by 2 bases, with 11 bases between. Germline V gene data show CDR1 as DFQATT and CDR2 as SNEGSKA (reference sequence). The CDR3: CSASEQGTYEQYF. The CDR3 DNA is TGCAGTGCTAGTGAACAGGGAACCTACGAGCAGTACTTC.

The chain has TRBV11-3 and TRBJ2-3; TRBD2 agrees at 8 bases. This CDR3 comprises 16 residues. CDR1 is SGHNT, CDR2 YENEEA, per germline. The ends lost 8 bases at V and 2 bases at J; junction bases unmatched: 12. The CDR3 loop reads CASASTLGRATDTQYF. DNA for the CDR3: TGTGCCAGCGCTTCAACCCTCGGGAGGGCCACAGATACGCAGTATTTT.

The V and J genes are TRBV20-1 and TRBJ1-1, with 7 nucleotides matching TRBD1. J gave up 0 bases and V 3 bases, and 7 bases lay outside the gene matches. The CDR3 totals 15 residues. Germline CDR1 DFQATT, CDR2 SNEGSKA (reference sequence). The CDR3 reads CSASSGQSMNTEAFF. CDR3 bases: TGCAGTGCTAGTTCGGGACAGAGCATGAACACTGAAGCTTTCTTT.

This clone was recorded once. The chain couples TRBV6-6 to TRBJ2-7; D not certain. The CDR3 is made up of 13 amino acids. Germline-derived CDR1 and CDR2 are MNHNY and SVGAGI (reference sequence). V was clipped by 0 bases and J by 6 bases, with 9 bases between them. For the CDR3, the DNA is TGTGCCAGCAGTTACTCGGCGACTGGCGAGCAGTACTTC. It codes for CASSYSATGEQYF.

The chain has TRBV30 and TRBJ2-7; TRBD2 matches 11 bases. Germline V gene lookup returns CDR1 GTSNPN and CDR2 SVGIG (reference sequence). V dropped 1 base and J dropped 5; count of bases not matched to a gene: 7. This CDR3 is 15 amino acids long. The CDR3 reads CAWSADLAGGNEQYF. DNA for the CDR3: TGTGCCTGGAGTGCTGATTTAGCGGGAGGGAACGAGCAGTACTTC.

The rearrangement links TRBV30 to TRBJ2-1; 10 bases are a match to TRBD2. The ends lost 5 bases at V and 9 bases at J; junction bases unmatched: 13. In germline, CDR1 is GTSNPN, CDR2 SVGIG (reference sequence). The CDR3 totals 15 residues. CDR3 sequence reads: CAWELGLAVEGEQFF. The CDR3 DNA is TGTGCCTGGGAGCTAGGACTAGCGGTAGAAGGTGAGCAGTTCTTC.

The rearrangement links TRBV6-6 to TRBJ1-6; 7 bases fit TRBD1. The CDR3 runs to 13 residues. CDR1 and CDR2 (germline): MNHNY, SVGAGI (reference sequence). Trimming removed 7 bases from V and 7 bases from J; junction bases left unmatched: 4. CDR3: CASIDRVNSPLHF. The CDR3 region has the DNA TGTGCCAGCATCGACAGGGTAAATTCACCCCTCCACTTT.

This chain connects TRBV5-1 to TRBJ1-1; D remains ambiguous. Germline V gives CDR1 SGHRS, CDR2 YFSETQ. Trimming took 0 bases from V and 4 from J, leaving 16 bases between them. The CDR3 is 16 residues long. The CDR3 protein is CASSLVERRMSTEAFF. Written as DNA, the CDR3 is TGCGCCAGCAGCTTGGTAGAGAGAAGAATGAGCACTGAAGCTTTCTTT.

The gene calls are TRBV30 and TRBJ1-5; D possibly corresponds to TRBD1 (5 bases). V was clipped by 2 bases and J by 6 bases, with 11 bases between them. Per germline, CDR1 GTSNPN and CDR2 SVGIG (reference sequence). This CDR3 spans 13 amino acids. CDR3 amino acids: CAWSPGLSQPQHF. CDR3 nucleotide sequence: TGTGCCTGGAGTCCAGGGCTCAGTCAGCCCCAGCATTTT.

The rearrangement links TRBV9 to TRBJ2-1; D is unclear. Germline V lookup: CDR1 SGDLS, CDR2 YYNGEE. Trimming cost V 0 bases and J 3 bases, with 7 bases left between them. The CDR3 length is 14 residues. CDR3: CASSVGPNYNEQFF. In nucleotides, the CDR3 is TGTGCCAGCAGCGTAGGGCCAAACTACAATGAGCAGTTCTTC.

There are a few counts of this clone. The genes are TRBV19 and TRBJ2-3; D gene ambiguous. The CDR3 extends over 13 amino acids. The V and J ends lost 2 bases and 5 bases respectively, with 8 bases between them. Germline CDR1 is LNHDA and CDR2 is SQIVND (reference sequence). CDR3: CASSIRPGDTQYF. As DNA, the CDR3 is TGTGCCAGTAGTATAAGGCCAGGAGATACGCAGTATTTT.

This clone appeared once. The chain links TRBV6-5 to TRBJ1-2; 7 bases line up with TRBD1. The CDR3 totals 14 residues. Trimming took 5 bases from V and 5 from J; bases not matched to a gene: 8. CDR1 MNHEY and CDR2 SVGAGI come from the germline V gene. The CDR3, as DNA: TGTGCCAGCAGTCCCCCCGGACAGGTGTATGGCTACACCTTC. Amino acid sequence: CASSPPGQVYGYTF.

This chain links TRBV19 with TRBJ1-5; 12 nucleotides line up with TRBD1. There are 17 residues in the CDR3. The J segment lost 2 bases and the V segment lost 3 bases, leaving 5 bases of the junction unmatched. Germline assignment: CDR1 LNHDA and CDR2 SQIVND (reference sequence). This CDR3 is CASSMGQGAPGNQPQHF. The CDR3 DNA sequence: TGTGCCAGTAGTATGGGACAGGGGGCCCCAGGCAATCAGCCCCAGCATTTT.

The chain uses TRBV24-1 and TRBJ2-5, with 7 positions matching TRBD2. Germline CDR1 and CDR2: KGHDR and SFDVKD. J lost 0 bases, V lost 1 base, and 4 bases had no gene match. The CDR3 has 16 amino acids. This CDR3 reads CATSDFGLADQETQYF. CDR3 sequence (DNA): TGTGCCACCAGTGATTTTGGTCTAGCGGACCAAGAGACCCAGTACTTC.

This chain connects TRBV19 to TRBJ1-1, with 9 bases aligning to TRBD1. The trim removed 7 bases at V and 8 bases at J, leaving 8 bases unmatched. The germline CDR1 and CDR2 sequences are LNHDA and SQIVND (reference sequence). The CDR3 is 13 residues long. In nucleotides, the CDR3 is TGTGCCAGTATGGGACAGGGTCTTATGGAAGCTTTCTTT. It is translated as CASMGQGLMEAFF.

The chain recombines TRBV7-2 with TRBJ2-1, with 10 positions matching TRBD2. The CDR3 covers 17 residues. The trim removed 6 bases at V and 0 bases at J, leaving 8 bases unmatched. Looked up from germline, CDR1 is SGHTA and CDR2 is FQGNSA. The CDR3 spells CASSRLAGANSYNEQFF. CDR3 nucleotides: TGTGCCAGCAGTCGGCTAGCGGGAGCAAACTCCTACAATGAGCAGTTCTTC.

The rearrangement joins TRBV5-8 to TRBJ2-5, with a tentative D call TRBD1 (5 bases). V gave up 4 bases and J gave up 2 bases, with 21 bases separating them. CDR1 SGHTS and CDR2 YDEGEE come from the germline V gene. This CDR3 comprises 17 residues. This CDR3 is CASSISFGGHTQETQYF. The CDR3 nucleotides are TGTGCCAGCAGCATATCTTTCGGCGGACATACTCAAGAGACCCAGTACTTC.

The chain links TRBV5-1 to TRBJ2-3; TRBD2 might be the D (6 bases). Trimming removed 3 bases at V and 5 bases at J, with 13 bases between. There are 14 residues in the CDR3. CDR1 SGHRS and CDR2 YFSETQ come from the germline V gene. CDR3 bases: TGCGCCAGCAGCTACGGAGGGCCCCAAGATACGCAGTATTTT. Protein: CASSYGGPQDTQYF.